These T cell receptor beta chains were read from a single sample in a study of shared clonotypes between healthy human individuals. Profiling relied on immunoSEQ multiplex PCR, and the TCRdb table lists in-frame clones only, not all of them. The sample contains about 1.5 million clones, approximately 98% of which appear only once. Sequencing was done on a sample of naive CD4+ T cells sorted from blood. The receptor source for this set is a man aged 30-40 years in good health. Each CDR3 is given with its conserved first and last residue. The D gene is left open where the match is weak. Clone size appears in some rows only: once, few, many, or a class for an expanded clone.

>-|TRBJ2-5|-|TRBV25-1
CASKSWGAGGETQYF
TGTGCCAGCAAATCTTGGGGGGCAGGAGGGGAGACCCAGTACTTC
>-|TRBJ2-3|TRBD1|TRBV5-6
CASSWKAGVGPGGDTQYF
TGTGCCAGCAGCTGGAAGGCTGGGGTAGGACCAGGGGGAGATACGCAGTATTTT
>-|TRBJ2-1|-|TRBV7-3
CASSLYAGNVNEQFF
TGTGCCAGCAGCTTATACGCGGGAAATGTGAATGAGCAGTTCTTC
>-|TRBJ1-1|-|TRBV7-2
CASSLARAEAFF
TGTGCCAGCAGCTTAGCCAGGGCGGAAGCTTTCTTT
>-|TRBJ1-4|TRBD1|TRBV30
CAWSVGQGWRSNEKLFF
TGTGCCTGGAGTGTGGGACAGGGGTGGCGGTCTAATGAAAAACTGTTTTTT
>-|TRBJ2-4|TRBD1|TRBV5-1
CASSIGSGQIAKNIQYF
TGCGCCAGCAGCATAGGCTCGGGACAGATAGCCAAAAACATTCAGTACTTC
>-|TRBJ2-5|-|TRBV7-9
CASSLRQYEETQYF
TGTGCCAGCAGCTTAAGACAGTATGAGGAGACCCAGTACTTC
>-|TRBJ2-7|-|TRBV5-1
CASSLGPHEQYF
TGCGCCAGCAGCTTGGGGCCCCACGAGCAGTACTTC
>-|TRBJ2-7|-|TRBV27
CASSFKGYEQYF
TGTGCCAGCAGTTTCAAGGGTTACGAGCAGTACTTC
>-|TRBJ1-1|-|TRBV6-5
CASSPTGQKAFF
TGTGCCAGCAGCCCAACAGGGCAGAAGGCTTTCTTT
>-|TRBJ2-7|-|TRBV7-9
CASSLVGGSRSSYEQYF
TGTGCCAGCAGCTTAGTCGGTGGGAGCCGCAGCTCCTACGAGCAGTACTTC
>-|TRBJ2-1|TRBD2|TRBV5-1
CASNKLAGGPGDEQFF
TGCGCCAGCAACAAACTAGCGGGAGGGCCCGGGGATGAGCAGTTCTTC
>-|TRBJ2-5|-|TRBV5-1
CASSSASLGVETQYF
TGCGCCAGCAGCTCAGCGTCCCTTGGAGTAGAGACCCAGTACTTC
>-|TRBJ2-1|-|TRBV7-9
CASSLPMARASSYNEQFF
TGTGCCAGCAGCTTACCGATGGCCAGGGCTAGCTCCTACAATGAGCAGTTCTTC
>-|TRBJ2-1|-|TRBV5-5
CASSFLGTSYNEQFF
TGTGCCAGCAGCTTCCTCGGGACATCCTACAATGAGCAGTTCTTC
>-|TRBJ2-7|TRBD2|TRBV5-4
CASSFTSGSSYEQYF
TGTGCCAGCAGTTTTACTAGCGGGAGCTCCTACGAGCAGTACTTC
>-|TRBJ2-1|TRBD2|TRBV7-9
CASSLWRGRASYNEQFF
TGTGCCAGCAGCTTATGGCGGGGGAGGGCCTCCTACAATGAGCAGTTCTTC
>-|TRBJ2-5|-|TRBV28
CASRSPGGRETQYF
TGTGCCAGCAGGTCCCCTGGGGGTAGAGAGACCCAGTACTTC
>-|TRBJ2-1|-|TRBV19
CASSQWDEQFF
TGTGCCAGTAGCCAATGGGATGAGCAGTTCTTC
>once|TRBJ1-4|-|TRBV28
CASSFLAGEKLFF
TGTGCCAGCAGTTTCTTGGCCGGGGAAAAACTGTTTTTT
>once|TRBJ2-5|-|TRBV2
CARGVYGSQETQYF
TGTGCCAGGGGGGTGTACGGCAGTCAAGAGACCCAGTACTTC
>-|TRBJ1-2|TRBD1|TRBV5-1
CASSLGQGVNYGYTF
TGCGCCAGCAGCTTGGGACAGGGGGTGAACTATGGCTACACCTTC
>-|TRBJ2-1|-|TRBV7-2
CASSLHSSQGIYNEQFF
TGTGCCAGCAGCTTACATTCGTCCCAGGGTATCTACAATGAGCAGTTCTTC
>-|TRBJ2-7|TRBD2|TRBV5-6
CASSLSGRLYEQYF
TGTGCCAGCAGCTTGAGCGGGAGGTTATACGAGCAGTACTTC
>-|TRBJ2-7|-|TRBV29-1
CSVGPRGGSTYEQYF
TGCAGCGTTGGTCCTAGGGGGGGGTCTACCTACGAGCAGTACTTC
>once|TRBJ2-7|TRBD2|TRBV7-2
CASSAYGLAGDEQYF
TGTGCCAGCTCAGCCTACGGGCTAGCGGGAGACGAGCAGTACTTC
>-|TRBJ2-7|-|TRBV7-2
CASSLVRESSYEQYF
TGTGCCAGCAGCTTAGTACGTGAGAGCTCCTACGAGCAGTACTTC
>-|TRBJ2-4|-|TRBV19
CASSIVGRRFKNIQYF
TGTGCCAGTAGTATAGTGGGGAGGCGATTCAAAAACATTCAGTACTTC
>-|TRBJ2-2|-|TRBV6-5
CASSPLTNTGELFF
TGTGCCAGCAGTCCCCTGACCAACACCGGGGAGCTGTTTTTT
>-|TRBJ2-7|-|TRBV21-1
CASRTVQYF
TGTGCCAGCCGTACTGTGCAGTACTTC
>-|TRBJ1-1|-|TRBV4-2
CASSQGALGKNTEAFF
TGTGCCAGCAGCCAAGGGGCGTTGGGAAAGAACACTGAAGCTTTCTTT
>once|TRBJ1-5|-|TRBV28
CASSPQTGPYSNQPQHF
TGTGCCAGCAGTCCACAGACAGGACCCTATAGCAATCAGCCCCAGCATTTT
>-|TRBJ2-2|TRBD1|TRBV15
CATSLTGPGELFF
TGTGCCACCAGCCTGACAGGGCCCGGGGAGCTGTTTTTT
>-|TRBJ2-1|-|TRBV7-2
CASSRGAPHYNEQFF
TGTGCCAGCAGCCGAGGGGCGCCCCACTACAATGAGCAGTTCTTC
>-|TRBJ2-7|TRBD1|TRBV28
CASSARDRDTYEQYF
TGTGCCAGCAGTGCACGGGACAGGGATACCTACGAGCAGTACTTC
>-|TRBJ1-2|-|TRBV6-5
CASSYSRVSGYGYTF
TGTGCCAGCAGTTACTCGAGGGTTAGTGGCTATGGCTACACCTTC
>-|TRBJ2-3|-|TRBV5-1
CASSLADPIWGTDTQYF
TGCGCCAGCAGCTTGGCCGATCCCATCTGGGGGACAGATACGCAGTATTTT
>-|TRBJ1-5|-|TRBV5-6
CASSRRTQQPQHF
TGTGCCAGCAGCCGAAGGACCCAACAGCCCCAGCATTTT
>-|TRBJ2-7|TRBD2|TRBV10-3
CATSRGGSSGSYEQYF
TGTGCCACCAGTAGGGGCGGGAGTTCCGGATCCTACGAGCAGTACTTC
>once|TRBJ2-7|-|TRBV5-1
CASSLGYEQYF
TGCGCCAGCAGCTTGGGATACGAGCAGTACTTC
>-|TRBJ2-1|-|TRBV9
CASSVEGSRDNEQFF
TGTGCCAGCAGCGTAGAGGGGTCACGAGACAATGAGCAGTTCTTC
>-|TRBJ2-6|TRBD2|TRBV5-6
CASSKLAGGGANVLTF
TGTGCCAGCAGCAAACTAGCGGGAGGTGGGGCCAACGTCCTGACTTTC
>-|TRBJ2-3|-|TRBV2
CASSEISDTQYF
TGTGCCAGCAGTGAAATCTCGGATACGCAGTATTTT
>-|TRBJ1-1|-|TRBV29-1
CSGQTGSYEAFF
TGCAGCGGACAAACAGGGTCTTATGAAGCTTTCTTT
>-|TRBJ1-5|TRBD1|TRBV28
CASSLNRGGNQPQHF
TGTGCCAGCAGTTTGAACAGGGGTGGCAATCAGCCCCAGCATTTT
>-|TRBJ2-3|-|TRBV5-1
CASSLGPTATDTQYF
TGCGCCAGCAGCTTGGGGCCCACGGCCACAGATACGCAGTATTTT
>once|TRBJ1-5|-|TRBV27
CASSPRTQGSNQPQHF
TGTGCCAGCAGTCCTCGGACTCAAGGTAGCAATCAGCCCCAGCATTTT